This T cell receptor (beta chain) was retrieved from a study of T cell repertoires in cytomegalovirus infection. Study at large: CMV infection plus the matching HLA type was flagged by public TCR beta signatures.

This clonotype was seen many times. Its antigen is not known. TCRdb independently ran MiXCR on the reads; one entry per CDR3 protein. The repertoire holds fewer than 900,000 distinct CDR3 sequences, with about 28% as singletons. Between the trimmed V and J ends, which lost 1 base and 2 bases, there was a span of 8 bases. Germline V lookup: CDR1 SGHVS, CDR2 FQNEAQ. CDR3 length: 14 amino acids. The TCR comes from a human donor in good health (CMV status not recorded). Some clones in this sample may be carry-over from other donors' samples. The chain is built from TRBV7-8 and TRBJ2-5; D is ambiguous. The specimen was cultured CD8+ T cells from PBMCs, collected from culture after CMV antigen stimulation. The CDR3 sequence: CASSLGVGQETQYF. The CDR3 DNA is TGTGCCAGCAGCTTAGGGGTTGGGCAAGAGACCCAGTACTTC.